A single sample is the source of the 15 T cell receptor beta chains below, sequenced in a study of T-cell reconstitution after alpha-beta-depleted transplantation in children. The TCRbeta library incorporated unique molecular identifiers. Using its own MiXCR run on the PCR reads, TCRdb lists one record per CDR3 protein. The sample holds 200,000 to 250,000 distinct CDR3 sequences; approximately 10% are singletons and the top ten take 28%. The sample was PBMCs, taken before TCRalphabeta/CD19-depleted stem cell transplant. These receptors all come from a child under two years old with acute myeloid leukemia, due to receive a stem cell transplant.

This clonotype was recorded many times. This chain links TRBV5-1 with TRBJ2-1; D may be TRBD2 (6 bases). V lost 3 bases to trimming and J lost 5 bases, with 9 bases between them. In germline, CDR1 is SGHRS, CDR2 YFSETQ. The CDR3 is made up of 13 amino acids. As DNA, the CDR3 is TGCGCCAGCAGCTCGACTAGTCACAATGAGCAGTTCTTC. Its protein product is CASSSTSHNEQFF. Drawing the rest from reference TRBV5-1 and TRBJ2-1, the complete variable domain is KAGVTQTPRYLIKTRGQQVTLSCSPISGHRSVSWYQQTPGQGLQFLFEYFSETQRNKGNFPGRFSGRQFSNSRSEMNVSTLELGDSALYLCASSSTSHNEQFFGPGTRLTVL.

The V and J genes are TRBV4-2 and TRBJ2-2; D is undetermined. Germline CDR1 and CDR2: LGHNA and YNFKEQ. This CDR3 is built from 16 residues. The V gene lost 0 bases and the J gene lost 6 bases, with 14 bases spanning the gap. The DNA for the CDR3 is TGTGCCAGCAGCCAAGATCAAGGTAGTGGGGCCGGGGAGCTGTTTTTT. Protein: CASSQDQGSGAGELFF.

The sample holds many counts of this clonotype. The V call is TRBV7-9, the J call TRBJ2-7; no clear D gene. The CDR3 loop spans 14 amino acids. Germline CDR1 reads SEHNR; CDR2 reads FQNEAQ (reference sequence). Trimming removed 1 base at V and 3 bases at J, with 10 bases between. The CDR3 DNA reads TGTGCCAGCAGCTTAGAGGACGGAATCTACGAGCAGTACTTC. This codes for CASSLEDGIYEQYF.

This clonotype was observed many times. The chain employs TRBV29-1 and TRBJ2-1; D remains ambiguous. The CDR3 runs 13 residues. Germline assignment: CDR1 SQVTM and CDR2 ANQGSEA. Trimming shortened V by 2 bases and J by 5 bases, and 10 bases separated the two germline ends. The CDR3 here is CSVEFGQNNEQFF. The CDR3 coding sequence is TGCAGCGTTGAATTCGGGCAGAACAATGAGCAGTTCTTC.

This clonotype was seen ten or more times. This rearrangement joins TRBV12-3 or TRBV12-4 to TRBJ1-1, with D maybe TRBD1 (5 bases). The ends were cut back, 3 bases at V and 2 bases at J, with 10 bases in the middle. The CDR3 is 14 amino acids. DNA of the CDR3: TGTGCCAGCAGTTTTAGACAGCTAAACACTGAAGCTTTCTTT. This gives the protein CASSFRQLNTEAFF.

This clonotype was recorded at least ten times. The J gene is TRBJ1-2, the V gene TRBV14, with D uncertain. V was clipped by 2 bases and J by 0 bases, with 4 bases between them. Germline V gene sequence: CDR1 SGHDN, CDR2 FVKESK. The CDR3 spans 13 residues. The CDR3 sequence: CASSQQSNYGYTF. The CDR3 bases are TGTGCCAGCAGCCAACAGTCTAACTATGGCTACACCTTC.

With respect to this clonotype: A much larger clone differs from this one at a single base, so this may be a read error. The DNA for the CDR3 is TGTGCCAGCCGCAACCTGAGGATCGGCGGGGAGCTGTTTTTT. It yields the protein CASRNLRIGGELFF. This rearrangement joins TRBV13 to TRBJ2-2; no clear D. V was cut by 8 bases and J by 7 bases, with 17 bases left in between. This CDR3 has 14 amino acids. Germline V CDR1 and CDR2: PRHDT, FYEKMQ (reference sequence).

This clonotype showed up many times. J is TRBJ2-1 and V is TRBV9; 7 positions match TRBD2. Germline trimming cut 6 bases from V and 1 base from J; bases unmatched to any gene: 10. CDR1 SGDLS and CDR2 YYNGEE come from the germline V gene. The CDR3 totals 16 residues. The CDR3 region has the DNA TGTGCCAGCAACCCCAAGGGGAGGGGTTCCTACAATGAGCAGTTCTTC. This codes for CASNPKGRGSYNEQFF.

A few counts support this clonotype. Being one base from a much bigger clone, this may be a read error. The genes are TRBV7-3 and TRBJ2-5, with a weak D call TRBD2 (5 bases). Trimming shortened V by 6 bases and J by 0 bases, and 11 bases separated the two germline ends. The germline CDR1 and CDR2 sequences are SGHTA and FQGTGA. The CDR3 spans 14 residues. CDR3 bases: TGTGCCAGCAGTTACACCGGGAACCAAGAGACCCAGTACTTC. Translated: CASSYTGNQETQYF.

This clonotype was recorded many times. This sequence joins TRBV7-9 and TRBJ1-1; tentatively, D is TRBD1 (5 bases). Germline V gene lookup returns CDR1 SEHNR and CDR2 FQNEAQ (reference sequence). The CDR3 is made up of 14 amino acids. The ends were cut back, 4 bases at V and 5 bases at J, with 14 bases in the middle. The CDR3 coding sequence is TGTGCCAGCAGCTCCACTTGGGGGGGAACTGAAGCTTTCTTT. This codes for CASSSTWGGTEAFF.

This clonotype was counted ten times or more. V and J are TRBV20-1 and TRBJ2-3; TRBD2 matches at 7 bases. The CDR3 has 15 amino acids. CDR1 and CDR2 from the germline V gene are DFQATT and SNEGSKA (reference sequence). J lost 1 base, V lost 0 bases, and 4 bases had no gene match. The CDR3 DNA sequence: TGCAGTGCTAGAGAGGCTAGCGGCGGCACAGATACGCAGTATTTT. Translation: CSAREASGGTDTQYF.

This clonotype showed up many times. The CDR3 sequence is CASSSPRQGKPNTEAFF. The CDR3 DNA reads as TGCGCCAGCAGCTCGCCTAGACAGGGAAAACCGAACACTGAAGCTTTCTTT. The rearrangement links TRBV5-1 to TRBJ1-1; 7 bases map to TRBD1. CDR1 SGHRS and CDR2 YFSETQ come from the germline V gene. J lost 1 base, V lost 3 bases, and 12 bases had no gene match. The CDR3 length is 17 residues.

There are many counts of this clonotype. The CDR3, as DNA: TGTGCCAGCACACCAATAGGGGGTCCCCTCACTGAAGCTTTCTTT. Encoded protein: CASTPIGGPLTEAFF. The chain has TRBV25-1 and TRBJ1-1; D might be TRBD1 (6 bases). The germline gives CDR1 MGHDK, CDR2 SYGVNS. Trimming pared 7 bases from V and 4 bases from J, leaving 19 bases between. The CDR3 is 15 amino acids. Supplemented by reference TRBV25-1 and TRBJ1-1, the full variable domain reads EADIYQTPRYLVIGTGKKITLECSQTMGHDKMYWYQQDPGMELHLIHYSYGVNSTEKGDLSSESTVSRIRTEHFPLTLESARPSHTSQYLCASTPIGGPLTEAFFGQGTRLTVV.

This clonotype came up many times. The chain uses TRBV15 and TRBJ2-3; D remains unclear. In germline, CDR1 is LNHNV, CDR2 YYDKDF (reference sequence). The CDR3 extends over 14 amino acids. The ends were cut back, 3 bases at V and 1 base at J, with 8 bases in the middle. This chain's CDR3 is CATSRGPGTDTQYF. The CDR3 region has the DNA TGTGCCACCAGCAGGGGCCCCGGCACAGATACGCAGTATTTT.

This clonotype showed up just a few times. This rearrangement joins TRBV5-1 to TRBJ2-5; 7 bases map to TRBD2. From germline, CDR1 is SGHRS and CDR2 YFSETQ. J lost 4 bases, V lost 4 bases, and 4 bases had no gene match. The CDR3 consists of 13 residues. The chain's CDR3 is CASSGLGGETQYF. In DNA, the CDR3 is TGCGCCAGCAGCGGACTAGGAGGAGAGACCCAGTACTTC.